Each of the 18 T cell receptor beta chains below was sequenced from the same sample in a study of beta chain features in type 1 diabetes. Sequencing targeted expressed TCRB transcripts, as all isolated RNA had been reverse transcribed. The assay was immunoSEQ multiplex PCR, and TCRdb's table has in-frame clones only and misses some. The table records more than 200,000 clones, more than 15% of them present only once. For these receptors, no antigen is known. Study observations and caveats: Significant though moderate, a shortening of TCRB CDR3s appeared in all four CD4+ subsets of Type 1 diabetes patients.

Sequencing was performed on naive CD4+ T cells from blood. Receptors originate from a man aged 25-40 years with type 1 diabetes.

CDR3 in DNA: TGTGCCAGCAGTGAAACCCGCAGCACAGATACGCAGTATTTT. It yields the protein CASSETRSTDTQYF. This chain uses TRBV25-1 with TRBJ2-3; D call uncertain. Germline assignment: CDR1 MGHDK and CDR2 SYGVNS. Trimming took 2 bases from V and 0 from J, leaving 6 bases between them. The CDR3 is 14 amino acids.

This chain connects TRBV30 to TRBJ1-1; D may be TRBD1 (5 bases). The ends were cut back, 7 bases at V and 6 bases at J, with 9 bases in the middle. CDR1 is GTSNPN and CDR2 is SVGIG in the germline V gene (reference sequence). The CDR3 is 10 residues long. The CDR3 DNA is TGTGCCTTGGACATTCCTGAAGCTTTCTTT. Residues: CALDIPEAFF.

Only a few counts were recorded for this clone. The chain links TRBV28 to TRBJ2-3, with D perhaps matching TRBD1 or TRBD2 (5 bases each). V shed 6 bases and J shed 10 bases, with 11 bases lying between them. Germline values: CDR1 MDHEN, CDR2 SYDVKM. This CDR3 spans 11 amino acids. CDR3 amino acids: CASRTRDAQYF. CDR3 DNA sequence: TGTGCCAGCAGAACCCGGGACGCGCAGTATTTT.

This clone occurred many times. This chain joins TRBV4-3 and TRBJ2-4, with no clear D. V was clipped by 0 bases and J by 15 bases, with 15 bases between them. The CDR3 has 13 residues. Germline CDR1 LGHNA, CDR2 YSLEER. CDR3: CASSQDTQQSLYF. CDR3 DNA sequence: TGCGCCAGCAGCCAAGATACACAACAATCTCTGTACTTC.

This chain joins TRBV20-1 and TRBJ1-2, with unresolved D. Per germline, CDR1 DFQATT and CDR2 SNEGSKA (reference sequence). The CDR3 is made up of 11 amino acids. DNA of the CDR3: TGCAGGACCTCAAATAACTATGGCTACACCTTC. It yields the protein CRTSNNYGYTF.

The gene calls are TRBV6-6 and TRBJ2-4; 7 nucleotides match TRBD2. The CDR3 sequence is 15 residues long. Germline V gene lookup returns CDR1 MNHNY and CDR2 SVGAGI (reference sequence). The V segment lost 0 bases and the J segment 2 bases; nucleotides outside the gene matches: 1. The CDR3 nucleotides read TGTGCCAGCAGTTACTCGGGAGGGACCAAAAACATTCAGTACTTC. Its protein is CASSYSGGTKNIQYF.

The gene calls are TRBV30 and TRBJ1-4, with no clear D. CDR3 length equals 12 residues. CDR1 and CDR2 from the germline V gene are GTSNPN and SVGIG (reference sequence). The CDR3 bases are TGTGCTTGCCGCGGCACTAATGAAAAACTGTTTTTT. Its translation is CACRGTNEKLFF.

This clone has just a few counts. This rearrangement joins TRBV28 to TRBJ1-5; no firm D call. Trimming removed 4 bases at V and 4 bases at J, with 5 bases between. Germline lookup yields CDR1 MDHEN and CDR2 SYDVKM. This CDR3 is built from 12 residues. The CDR3: CASSSRNQPQHF. For the CDR3, the DNA is TGTGCCAGCAGTTCTCGTAATCAGCCCCAGCATTTT.

The chain is built from TRBV9 and TRBJ2-1, with TRBD1 matching 8 bases. Germline CDR1 reads SGDLS; CDR2 reads YYNGEE. J was trimmed by 7 bases and V by 0 bases; bases with no gene match: 9. This CDR3 is built from 16 residues. Here the CDR3 reads CASSVVGGTGINEQFF. The CDR3 nucleotides are TGTGCCAGCAGCGTAGTGGGCGGGACAGGCATAAATGAGCAGTTCTTC.

J is TRBJ2-3 and V is TRBV9, with TRBD2 identical over 8 bases. CDR1 and CDR2 from the germline V gene are SGDLS and YYNGEE. This CDR3 spans 16 amino acids. Trimming removed 0 bases from V and 2 bases from J; junction bases left unmatched: 5. CDR3 region: CASSVGSSGNTDTQYF. CDR3 DNA: TGTGCCAGCAGCGTAGGGAGTAGCGGGAACACAGATACGCAGTATTTT.

The chain carries TRBV5-1 and TRBJ2-2; 8 bases line up with TRBD2. Germline CDR1 is SGHRS and CDR2 is YFSETQ. After removal of 4 bases from V and 2 bases from J, the junction contained 4 bases not matched to a gene. This CDR3 spans 15 amino acids. The CDR3 nucleotides read TGCGCCAGCAGCATTGGACTAGCCAACACCGGGGAGCTGTTTTTT. This sequence encodes CASSIGLANTGELFF.

The V gene is TRBV7-9, the J gene TRBJ1-1, with D maybe TRBD1 (6 bases). V was clipped by 3 bases and J by 4 bases, with 12 bases between them. The CDR3 totals 14 residues. CDR1 is SEHNR and CDR2 is FQNEAQ in the germline V gene (reference sequence). The CDR3 protein is CASSLLQGFTEAFF. The CDR3, as DNA: TGTGCCAGCAGCTTGCTCCAGGGGTTCACTGAAGCTTTCTTT. Full variable domain (rest looked up from reference TRBV7-9 and TRBJ1-1): DTGVSQNPRHKITKRGQNVTFRCDPISEHNRLYWYRQTLGQGPEFLTYFQNEAQLEKSRLLSDRFSAERPKGSFSTLEIQRTEQGDSAMYLCASSLLQGFTEAFFGQGTRLTVV.

This clone has more than one count but fewer than ten. The rearrangement links TRBV30 to TRBJ1-4; the D gene is possibly TRBD1 (5 bases). The CDR3 has 12 residues. Germline V CDR1 and CDR2: GTSNPN, SVGIG (reference sequence). Trimming left V 3 bases short and J 8 bases short, with 10 bases between. The CDR3 loop is CAWRIREEKLFF. The CDR3 bases are TGTGCCTGGAGGATCAGGGAGGAAAAACTGTTTTTT.

This rearrangement joins TRBV30 to TRBJ2-6; 10 bases agree with TRBD1. This CDR3 is built from 14 residues. The ends lost 5 bases at V and 2 bases at J; junction bases unmatched: 0. The germline V gene has CDR1 GTSNPN and CDR2 SVGIG (reference sequence). This chain's CDR3 is CAWDRGPGANVLTF. As DNA, the CDR3 is TGTGCCTGGGACAGGGGGCCTGGGGCCAACGTCCTGACTTTC.

V usage is TRBV28 and J usage is TRBJ1-3; D unresolved. From germline, CDR1 is MDHEN and CDR2 SYDVKM. The CDR3 consists of 11 residues. As DNA, the CDR3 is TGTGCAGGAGGCCGTGGAAACACCATATATTTT. Its protein is CAGGRGNTIYF.

This clone was observed a handful of times. CDR3 residues: CASGNTGNQPQHF. The CDR3 DNA sequence: TGTGCTAGTGGAAATACAGGGAATCAGCCCCAGCATTTT. This rearrangement joins TRBV12-5 to TRBJ1-5; D is possibly TRBD1 (6 bases). The CDR3 runs to 13 residues. The V end was cut by 6 bases, the J end by 4 bases, with 10 bases between. From germline, CDR1 is LGHNT and CDR2 FRNRAP.

V gene TRBV7-3 combines with J gene TRBJ1-1; possible D gene TRBD1, 5 bases. Between the trimmed V and J ends, which lost 2 bases and 5 bases, there was a span of 12 bases. The length of the CDR3 is 14 residues. CDR1 SGHTA and CDR2 FQGTGA come from the germline V gene. Here the CDR3 reads CASSLGAGQTEAFF. Written as DNA, the CDR3 is TGTGCCAGCAGCTTAGGGGCAGGGCAAACTGAAGCTTTCTTT.

The chain combines TRBV9 with TRBJ1-2, with D perhaps TRBD1 (5 bases). V lost 0 bases and J 5 bases, leaving 11 bases between the germline ends. The CDR3 consists of 14 residues. Germline V gene lookup returns CDR1 SGDLS and CDR2 YYNGEE. The DNA of the CDR3 is TGTGCCAGCAGCGTAGCTTTGACAGATTATGGCTACACCTTC. This codes for CASSVALTDYGYTF.